Described below is a single T cell receptor beta chain sequence and its context. TCRdb's table, derived via immunoSEQ multiplex PCR, lists solely in-frame clones and lacks some. The sample holds about 140,000 clones, 85% to 90% seen once. Trimming pared 1 base from V and 6 bases from J, leaving 18 bases between. This CDR3 has 16 residues. Germline-derived CDR1 and CDR2 are LGHDT and YNNKEL (reference sequence). This sample stems from a study of blood T cell repertoires in COVID-19. Source material: peripheral blood. This sequence originates from a man aged 60-69 years with active or convalescent COVID-19. The V gene is TRBV3-1 (or the pseudogene TRBV3-2), the J gene TRBJ2-5, with D possibly TRBD2 on 7 matching bases. This CDR3 is CASSQGGGGPKKTQYF. The CDR3 DNA reads as TGTGCCAGCAGCCAAGGGGGAGGGGGACCCAAAAAGACCCAGTACTTC.